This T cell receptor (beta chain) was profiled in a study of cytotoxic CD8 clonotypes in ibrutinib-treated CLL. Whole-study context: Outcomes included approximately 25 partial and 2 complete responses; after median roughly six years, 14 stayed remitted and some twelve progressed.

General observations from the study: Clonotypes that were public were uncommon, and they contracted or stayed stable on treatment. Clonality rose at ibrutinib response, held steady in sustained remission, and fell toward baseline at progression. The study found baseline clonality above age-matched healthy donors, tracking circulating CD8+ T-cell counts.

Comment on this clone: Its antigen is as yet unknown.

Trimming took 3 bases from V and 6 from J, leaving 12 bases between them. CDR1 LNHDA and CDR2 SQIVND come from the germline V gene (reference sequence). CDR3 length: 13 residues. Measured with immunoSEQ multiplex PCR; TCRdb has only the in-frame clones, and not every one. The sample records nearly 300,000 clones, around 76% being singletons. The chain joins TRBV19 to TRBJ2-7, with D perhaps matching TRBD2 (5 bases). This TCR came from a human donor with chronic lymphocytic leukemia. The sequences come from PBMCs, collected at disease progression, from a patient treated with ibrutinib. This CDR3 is CASSIGYRGEQYF. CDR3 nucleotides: TGTGCCAGTAGTATTGGTTATCGGGGCGAGCAGTACTTC.